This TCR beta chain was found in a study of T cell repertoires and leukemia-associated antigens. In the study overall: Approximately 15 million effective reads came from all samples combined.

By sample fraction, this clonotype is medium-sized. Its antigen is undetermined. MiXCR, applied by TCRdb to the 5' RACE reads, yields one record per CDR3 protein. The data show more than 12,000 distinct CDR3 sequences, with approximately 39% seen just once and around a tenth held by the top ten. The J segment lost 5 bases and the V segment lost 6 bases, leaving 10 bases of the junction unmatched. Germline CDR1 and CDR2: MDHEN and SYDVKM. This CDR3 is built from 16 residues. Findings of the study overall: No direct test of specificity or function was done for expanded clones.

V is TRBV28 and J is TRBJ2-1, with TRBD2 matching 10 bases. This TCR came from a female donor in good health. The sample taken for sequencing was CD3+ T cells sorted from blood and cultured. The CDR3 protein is CASSRSGLAPNNEQFF. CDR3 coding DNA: TGTGCCAGCAGCCGGTCGGGACTAGCGCCCAACAATGAGCAGTTCTTC.